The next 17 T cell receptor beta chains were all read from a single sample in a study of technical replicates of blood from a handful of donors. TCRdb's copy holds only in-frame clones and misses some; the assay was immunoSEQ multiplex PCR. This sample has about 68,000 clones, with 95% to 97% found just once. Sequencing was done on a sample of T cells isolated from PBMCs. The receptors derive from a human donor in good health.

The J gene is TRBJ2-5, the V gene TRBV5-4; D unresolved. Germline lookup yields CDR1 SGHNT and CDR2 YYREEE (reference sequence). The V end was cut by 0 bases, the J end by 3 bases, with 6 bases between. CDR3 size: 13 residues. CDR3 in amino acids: CASSLARKETQYF. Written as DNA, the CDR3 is TGTGCCAGCAGCTTGGCGCGTAAAGAGACCCAGTACTTC.

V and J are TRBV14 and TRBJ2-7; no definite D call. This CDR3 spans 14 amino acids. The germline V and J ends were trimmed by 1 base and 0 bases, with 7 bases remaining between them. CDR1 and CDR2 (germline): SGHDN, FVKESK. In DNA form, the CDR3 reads TGTGCCAGCAGCCAAGGTGGCCGCTCCTACGAGCAGTACTTC. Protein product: CASSQGGRSYEQYF.

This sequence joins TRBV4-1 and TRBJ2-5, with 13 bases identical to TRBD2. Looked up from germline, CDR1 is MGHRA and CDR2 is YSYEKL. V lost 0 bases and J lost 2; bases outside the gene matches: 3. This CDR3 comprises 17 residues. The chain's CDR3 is CASSQEGLAGVQETQYF. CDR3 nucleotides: TGCGCCAGCAGCCAAGAAGGACTAGCGGGAGTTCAAGAGACCCAGTACTTC.

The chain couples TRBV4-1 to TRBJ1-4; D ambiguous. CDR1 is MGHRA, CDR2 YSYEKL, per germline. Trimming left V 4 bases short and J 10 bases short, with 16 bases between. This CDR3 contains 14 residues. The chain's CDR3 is CASSLRAWEGKLFF. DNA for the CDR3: TGCGCCAGCAGCCTCCGGGCCTGGGAGGGAAAACTGTTTTTT.

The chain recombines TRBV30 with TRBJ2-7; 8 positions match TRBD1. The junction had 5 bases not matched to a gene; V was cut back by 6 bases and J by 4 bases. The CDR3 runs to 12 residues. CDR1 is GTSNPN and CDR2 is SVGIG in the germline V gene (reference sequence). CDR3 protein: CACPGQAYEQYF. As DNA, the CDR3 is TGTGCCTGCCCGGGACAGGCTTACGAGCAGTACTTC.

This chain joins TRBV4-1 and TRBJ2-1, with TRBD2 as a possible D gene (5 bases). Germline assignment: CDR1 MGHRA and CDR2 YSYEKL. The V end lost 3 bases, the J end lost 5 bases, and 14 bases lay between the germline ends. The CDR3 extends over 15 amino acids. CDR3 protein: CASSHPIEGHNEQFF. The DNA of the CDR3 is TGCGCCAGCAGCCACCCTATCGAGGGCCACAATGAGCAGTTCTTC.

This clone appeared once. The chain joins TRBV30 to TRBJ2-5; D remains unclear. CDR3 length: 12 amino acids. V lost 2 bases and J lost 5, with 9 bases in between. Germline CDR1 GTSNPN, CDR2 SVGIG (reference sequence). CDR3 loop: CAWSSRLETQYF. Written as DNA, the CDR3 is TGTGCCTGGAGTAGCAGGTTGGAGACCCAGTACTTC.

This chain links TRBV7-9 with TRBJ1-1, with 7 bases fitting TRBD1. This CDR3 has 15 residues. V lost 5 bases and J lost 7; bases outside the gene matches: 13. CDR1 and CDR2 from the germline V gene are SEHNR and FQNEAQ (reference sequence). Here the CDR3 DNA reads TGTGCCAGCAGCGAGGAAGAGGGGGCTTTGGGTGAAGCTTTCTTT. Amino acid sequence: CASSEEEGALGEAFF.

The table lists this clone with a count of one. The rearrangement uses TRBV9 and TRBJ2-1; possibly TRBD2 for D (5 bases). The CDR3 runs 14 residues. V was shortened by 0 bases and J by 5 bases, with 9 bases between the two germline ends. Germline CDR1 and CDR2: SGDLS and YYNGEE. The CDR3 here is CASSVVSVDNEQFF. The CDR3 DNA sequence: TGTGCCAGCAGCGTAGTTAGCGTTGACAATGAGCAGTTCTTC.

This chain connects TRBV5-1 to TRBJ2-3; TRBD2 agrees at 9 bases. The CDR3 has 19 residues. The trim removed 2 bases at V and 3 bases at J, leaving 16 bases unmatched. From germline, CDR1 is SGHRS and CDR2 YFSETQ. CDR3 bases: TGCGCCAGCAGCTTCCCCCTTAGCGGGAGCCCCGTTGGGACAGATACGCAGTATTTT. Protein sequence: CASSFPLSGSPVGTDTQYF.

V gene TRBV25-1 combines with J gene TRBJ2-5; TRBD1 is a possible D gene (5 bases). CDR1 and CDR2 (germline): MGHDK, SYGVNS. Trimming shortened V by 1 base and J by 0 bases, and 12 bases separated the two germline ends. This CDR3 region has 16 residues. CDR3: CASSEFGHPYQETQYF. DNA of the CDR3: TGTGCCAGCAGTGAATTTGGACACCCGTACCAAGAGACCCAGTACTTC.

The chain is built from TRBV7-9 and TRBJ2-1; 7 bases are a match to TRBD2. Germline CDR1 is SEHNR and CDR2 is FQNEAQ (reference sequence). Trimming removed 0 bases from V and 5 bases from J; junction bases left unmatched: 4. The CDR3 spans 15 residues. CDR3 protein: CASSLAMGRDNEQFF. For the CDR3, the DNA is TGTGCCAGCAGCTTAGCGATGGGGAGGGACAATGAGCAGTTCTTC.

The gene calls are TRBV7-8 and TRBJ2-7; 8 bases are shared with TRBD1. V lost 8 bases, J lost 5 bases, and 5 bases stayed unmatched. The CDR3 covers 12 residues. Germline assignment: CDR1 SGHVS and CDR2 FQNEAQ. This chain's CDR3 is CASSQGADEQYF. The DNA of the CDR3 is TGTGCCAGCTCCCAGGGGGCCGACGAGCAGTACTTC.

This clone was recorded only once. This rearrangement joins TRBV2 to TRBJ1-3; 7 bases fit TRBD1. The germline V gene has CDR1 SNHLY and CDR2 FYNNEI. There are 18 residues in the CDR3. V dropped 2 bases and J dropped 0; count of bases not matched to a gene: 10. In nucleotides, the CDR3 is TGTGCCAGCAGTGAATTAGGAAACAGGGGCTCCTCTGGAAACACCATATATTTT. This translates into CASSELGNRGSSGNTIYF. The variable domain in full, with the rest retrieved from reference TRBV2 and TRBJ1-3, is EPEVTQTPSHQVTQMGQEVILRCVPISNHLYFYWYRQILGQKVEFLVSFYNNEISEKSEIFDDQFSVERPDGSNFTLKIRSTKLEDSAMYFCASSELGNRGSSGNTIYFGEGSWLTVV.

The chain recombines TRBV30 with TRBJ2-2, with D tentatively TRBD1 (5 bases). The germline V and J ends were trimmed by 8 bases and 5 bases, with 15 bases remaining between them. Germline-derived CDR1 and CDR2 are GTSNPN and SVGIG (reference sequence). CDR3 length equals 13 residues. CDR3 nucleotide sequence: TGTGCCGGATACAGGAGTGGGACCGGGGAGCTGTTTTTT. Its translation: CAGYRSGTGELFF.

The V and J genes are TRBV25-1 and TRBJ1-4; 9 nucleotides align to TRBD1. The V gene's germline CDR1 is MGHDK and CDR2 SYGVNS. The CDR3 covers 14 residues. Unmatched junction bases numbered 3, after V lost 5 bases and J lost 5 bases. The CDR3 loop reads CASSSTGGNEKLFF. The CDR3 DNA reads TGTGCCAGCAGTTCGACAGGGGGGAATGAAAAACTGTTTTTT.

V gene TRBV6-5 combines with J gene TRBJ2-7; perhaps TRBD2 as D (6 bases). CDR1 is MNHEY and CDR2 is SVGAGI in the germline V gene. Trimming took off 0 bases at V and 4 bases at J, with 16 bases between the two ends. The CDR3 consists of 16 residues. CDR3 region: CASSYSFGTSGYEQYF. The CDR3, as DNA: TGTGCCAGCAGTTACTCGTTTGGGACTTCTGGATACGAGCAGTACTTC.